This T cell receptor beta chain was profiled in a study of T cell responses to AZD1222 COVID-19 vaccine. General study results and limits: There were mostly white British donors and more females than males, and clonal diversity was possibly underestimated.

As to this clone: Antigen specificity is unknown.

Here immunoSEQ multiplex PCR was the method, and the copy in TCRdb shows in-frame clones only, minus some. The sample includes 55,000 to 75,000 clones, about 85% of them seen just once. The CDR3 length is 12 residues. Between the trimmed V and J ends, which lost 5 bases and 2 bases, there was a span of 6 bases. Germline values: CDR1 SEHNR, CDR2 FQNEAQ (reference sequence). This receptor was identified in an adult in good health. V gene TRBV7-9 combines with J gene TRBJ1-2; D is undetermined. The sequencing here drew on peripheral blood, taken on day 0 of AZD1222 vaccination. CDR3 protein: CASSVGNYGYTF. In DNA, the CDR3 is TGTGCCAGCAGCGTCGGAAACTATGGCTACACCTTC. The full variable domain, completed using reference TRBV7-9 and TRBJ1-2, is DTGVSQNPRHKITKRGQNVTFRCDPISEHNRLYWYRQTLGQGPEFLTYFQNEAQLEKSRLLSDRFSAERPKGSFSTLEIQRTEQGDSAMYLCASSVGNYGYTFGSGTRLTVV.